The 19 T cell receptor beta chains below come from one sample, sequenced in a study of blood T cell repertoires in COVID-19. TCRdb's copy holds only in-frame clones and misses some; the assay was immunoSEQ multiplex PCR. The sample lists about 200,000 clones, roughly 84% occurring once. What was sequenced was peripheral blood. The receptors were gathered from a human donor in a cohort sampled during active COVID-19.

The rearrangement joins TRBV11-2 to TRBJ2-5; TRBD2 is a possible D gene (5 bases). Germline CDR1 SGHAT, CDR2 FQNNGV. The CDR3 loop spans 16 amino acids. Between the trimmed V and J ends, which lost 3 bases and 2 bases, there was a span of 16 bases. CDR3 residues: CASSFFRSDSQETQYF. The CDR3 nucleotides read TGTGCCAGCAGCTTCTTTCGTTCGGACTCACAAGAGACCCAGTACTTC. Complete variable domain (other parts from reference TRBV11-2 and TRBJ2-5): EAGVAQSPRYKIIEKRQSVAFWCNPISGHATLYWYQQILGQGPKLLIQFQNNGVVDDSQLPKDRFSAERLKGVDSTLKIQPAKLEDSAVYLCASSFFRSDSQETQYFGPGTRLLVL.

The V call is TRBV18, the J call TRBJ2-7, with D maybe TRBD2 (6 bases). Germline values: CDR1 KGHSH, CDR2 LQKENI. This CDR3 region has 14 residues. Trimming removed 1 base at V and 5 bases at J, with 12 bases between. CDR3 sequence (DNA): TGTGCCAGCTCACCACTGACTAGTTCCGACGAGCAGTACTTC. As protein: CASSPLTSSDEQYF. The full variable domain, completed using reference TRBV18 and TRBJ2-7, is NAGVMQNPRHLVRRRGQEARLRCSPMKGHSHVYWYRQLPEEGLKFMVYLQKENIIDESGMPKERFSAEFPKEGPSILRIQQVVRGDSAAYFCASSPLTSSDEQYFGPGTRLTVT.

The rearrangement joins TRBV6-6 to TRBJ2-1; 7 bases are shared with TRBD1. CDR3 length: 15 amino acids. Per germline, CDR1 MNHNY and CDR2 SVGAGI (reference sequence). V shed 2 bases and J 4 bases; nucleotides not matched to a gene: 5. CDR3 DNA: TGTGCCAGCAGTTACGCCGGGACAGATTACAATGAGCAGTTCTTC. Its protein is CASSYAGTDYNEQFF.

The rearrangement links TRBV19 to TRBJ2-7; tentatively, D is TRBD1 (5 bases). The CDR3 runs 13 residues. V was shortened by 4 bases and J by 4 bases, with 11 bases between the two germline ends. The V gene's germline CDR1 is LNHDA and CDR2 SQIVND (reference sequence). The CDR3 nucleotides read TGTGCCAGTAGTACGCGGACATCTTACGAGCAGTACTTC. Its protein is CASSTRTSYEQYF. The variable domain in full, completed from reference TRBV19 and TRBJ2-7, reads DGGITQSPKYLFRKEGQNVTLSCEQNLNHDAMYWYRQDPGQGLRLIYYSQIVNDFQKGDIAEGYSVSREKKESFPLTVTSAQKNPTAFYLCASSTRTSYEQYFGPGTRLTVT.

This clone was counted a single time. V is TRBV7-2 and J is TRBJ2-3; a possible D gene is TRBD2 (5 bases). Per germline, CDR1 SGHTA and CDR2 FQGNSA. The CDR3 runs 14 residues. Trimming took off 7 bases at V and 0 bases at J, with 11 bases between the two ends. The CDR3 loop reads CASMSGISTDTQYF. In DNA form, the CDR3 reads TGTGCCAGCATGTCCGGGATTAGCACAGATACGCAGTATTTT.

The chain couples TRBV5-1 to TRBJ2-2; 7 bases are shared with TRBD1. V gave up 2 bases and J gave up 3 bases; unmatched junction bases: 7. Germline V gives CDR1 SGHRS, CDR2 YFSETQ. This CDR3 has 16 residues. In DNA, the CDR3 is TGCGCCAGCAGCTTTGGTTCGCAGGGGGACACCGGGGAGCTGTTTTTT. As protein: CASSFGSQGDTGELFF.

This rearrangement joins TRBV2 to TRBJ1-5; TRBD1 matches at 7 bases. The CDR3 consists of 15 residues. The V segment lost 8 bases and the J segment 6 bases; nucleotides outside the gene matches: 13. CDR1 SNHLY and CDR2 FYNNEI come from the germline V gene. CDR3 sequence reads: CASAETGLGVQPQHF. The CDR3 DNA reads as TGTGCCAGCGCTGAGACAGGGCTGGGCGTTCAGCCCCAGCATTTT. Supplemented by reference TRBV2 and TRBJ1-5, the full variable domain reads EPEVTQTPSHQVTQMGQEVILRCVPISNHLYFYWYRQILGQKVEFLVSFYNNEISEKSEIFDDQFSVERPDGSNFTLKIRSTKLEDSAMYFCASAETGLGVQPQHFGDGTRLSIL.

The V and J genes are TRBV28 and TRBJ2-7; D is perhaps TRBD1 (6 bases). The CDR3 runs to 14 residues. Germline V gives CDR1 MDHEN, CDR2 SYDVKM. Trimming pared 3 bases from V and 2 bases from J, leaving 11 bases between. CDR3 DNA sequence: TGTGCCAGCAGTTTGATCGGACAGACCTACGAGCAGTACTTC. Amino acids: CASSLIGQTYEQYF.

This clone appeared once. The rearrangement joins TRBV18 to TRBJ1-1, with D tentatively TRBD1 (6 bases). The CDR3 runs to 14 residues. The ends were cut back, 3 bases at V and 2 bases at J, with 10 bases in the middle. In germline, CDR1 is KGHSH, CDR2 LQKENI. As DNA, the CDR3 is TGTGCCAGCTCACCGGGGGCTCCAAACACTGAAGCTTTCTTT. As protein: CASSPGAPNTEAFF.

The chain couples TRBV7-8 to TRBJ2-1; no clear D gene. V dropped 2 bases and J dropped 5 bases, with 7 bases sitting between them. Germline values: CDR1 SGHVS, CDR2 FQNEAQ. The CDR3 contains 13 residues. In DNA, the CDR3 is TGTGCCAGCAGCTTATTAGTGGACAATGAGCAGTTCTTC. Translated, it gives CASSLLVDNEQFF. Filled out from reference TRBV7-8 and TRBJ2-1, the complete variable domain reads GAGVSQSPRYKVAKRGQDVALRCDPISGHVSLFWYQQALGQGPEFLTYFQNEAQLDKSGLPSDRFFAERPEGSVSTLKIQRTQQEDSAVYLCASSLLVDNEQFFGPGTRLTVL.

For this clone: Other DNA variants within this sample encode the same CDR3. The chain links TRBV7-2 to TRBJ2-7; D not certain. The CDR3 length is 14 residues. CDR1 is SGHTA, CDR2 FQGNSA, per germline. V was pared by 2 bases and J by 2 bases, with 10 bases between. DNA of the CDR3: TGTGCCAGCAGCTTATTGCCCGAGACCTACGAGCAGTACTTC. Protein product: CASSLLPETYEQYF.

The chain uses TRBV10-3 and TRBJ1-5; 9 bases are shared with TRBD1. CDR3 length: 14 residues. Trimming at V came to 10 bases and at J to 4 bases, leaving 8 bases not matched to a gene. Germline CDR1 reads ENHRY; CDR2 reads SYGVKD. The CDR3 spells CATSRDRENQPQHF. CDR3 DNA: TGTGCCACCTCCCGGGACAGGGAAAATCAGCCCCAGCATTTT.

This chain uses TRBV5-1 with TRBJ2-5; 7 bases align to TRBD2. The junction had 10 bases not matched to a gene; V was cut back by 0 bases and J by 5 bases. CDR1 and CDR2 from the germline V gene are SGHRS and YFSETQ. The CDR3 loop spans 16 amino acids. The CDR3, as DNA: TGCGCCAGCAGCTTGGTCGGGGAGGGGTACATGGAGACCCAGTACTTC. Protein product: CASSLVGEGYMETQYF.

Only one count was recorded for this clone. The rearrangement links TRBV7-2 to TRBJ2-6, with D perhaps TRBD2 (5 bases). The CDR3 runs 17 residues. Per germline, CDR1 SGHTA and CDR2 FQGNSA. Trimming took 1 base from V and 0 from J, leaving 10 bases between them. This CDR3 is CASSLVRAGSGANVLTF. CDR3 sequence (DNA): TGTGCCAGCAGCTTAGTCCGGGCGGGCTCTGGGGCCAACGTCCTGACTTTC.

The chain links TRBV28 to TRBJ1-1, with D unresolved. In germline, CDR1 is MDHEN, CDR2 SYDVKM. The CDR3 runs to 13 residues. V was clipped by 5 bases and J by 7 bases, with 14 bases between them. In nucleotides, the CDR3 is TGTGCCAGCAGTCCCTTCCTTAGTGTTGAAGCTTTCTTT. Residues: CASSPFLSVEAFF.

The chain recombines TRBV19 with TRBJ2-2; 9 nucleotides align to TRBD2. Germline-derived CDR1 and CDR2 are LNHDA and SQIVND (reference sequence). V shed 3 bases, J shed 6 bases, and the junction held 5 bases outside the gene matches. The CDR3 sequence is 15 residues long. The chain's CDR3 is CASSIGLATSGELFF. For the CDR3, the DNA is TGTGCCAGTAGTATCGGACTAGCGACGTCCGGGGAGCTGTTTTTT. Complete variable domain (other parts from reference TRBV19 and TRBJ2-2): DGGITQSPKYLFRKEGQNVTLSCEQNLNHDAMYWYRQDPGQGLRLIYYSQIVNDFQKGDIAEGYSVSREKKESFPLTVTSAQKNPTAFYLCASSIGLATSGELFFGEGSRLTVL.

The chain is built from TRBV5-6 and TRBJ2-5; D possibly corresponds to TRBD1 (6 bases). This CDR3 contains 15 residues. Trimming cost V 2 bases and J 6 bases, with 17 bases left between them. Germline V CDR1 and CDR2: SGHDT, YYEEEE. CDR3 nucleotide sequence: TGTGCCAGCAGCTTCGGACAGAACCTTCGGAAGACCCAGTACTTC. Amino acids: CASSFGQNLRKTQYF. Full variable domain (remainder filled in from reference TRBV5-6 and TRBJ2-5): DAGVTQSPTHLIKTRGQQVTLRCSPKSGHDTVSWYQQALGQGPQFIFQYYEEEERQRGNFPDRFSGHQFPNYSSELNVNALLLGDSALYLCASSFGQNLRKTQYFGPGTRLLVL.

This clone showed up just once. This chain links TRBV7-2 with TRBJ1-2; possible D gene TRBD1, 5 bases. Germline assignment: CDR1 SGHTA and CDR2 FQGNSA. The CDR3 runs 14 residues. V lost 3 bases and J lost 4, with 12 bases in between. CDR3: CASSFQGVVYGYTF. In DNA form, the CDR3 reads TGTGCCAGCAGCTTCCAAGGGGTTGTCTATGGCTACACCTTC.

The rearrangement uses TRBV5-1 and TRBJ1-1; 7 nucleotides agree with TRBD1. Germline V gene lookup returns CDR1 SGHRS and CDR2 YFSETQ. The CDR3 is 13 amino acids. V shed 4 bases, J shed 6 bases, and the junction held 6 bases outside the gene matches. The CDR3 sequence is CASSITGVPEAFF. CDR3 nucleotides: TGCGCCAGCAGCATTACAGGGGTCCCTGAAGCTTTCTTT.